The clone carrying this TCR beta chain was found once. Antigen unknown. With autoimmune disease history or systemic immunosuppression, patients were excluded. V shed 0 bases and J 2 bases; nucleotides not matched to a gene: 8. Germline V CDR1 and CDR2: SGHNT, YYREEE (reference sequence). The CDR3 totals 17 residues. The record originates from a study of OX40 agonist ivuxolimab in advanced cancers. Study outcomes and limitations: The study observed clonal expansion of CD4+ and CD8+ blood T cells by week 6 at 0.1 to 3.0 mg/kg.

Only in-frame clones appear in the TCRdb table, and some are missing; sequencing was by immunoSEQ multiplex PCR. The sample shows approximately 100,000 clones, approximately 90% of them seen only once. This chain joins TRBV5-4 and TRBJ1-3; TRBD1 matches at 7 bases. The sample consisted of CD4+ or CD8+ T cells sorted from blood, taken in a trial of the OX40 agonist ivuxolimab. This sequence was found in an adult with an advanced solid tumor such as melanoma, head and neck, liver or kidney cancer. CDR3 coding DNA: TGTGCCAGCAGCTTGGGACAGGGTTTAGGGGCTGGAAACACCATATATTTT. It encodes CASSLGQGLGAGNTIYF.